The entry below describes one TCR beta chain. Indicated time point: 2015-2016 season, 7 days after influenza vaccination. This entry is derived from a study of follicular helper T cells after annual influenza vaccination. The CDR3 totals 18 residues. After removal of 4 bases from V and 0 bases from J, the junction contained 9 bases not matched to a gene. Germline loops: CDR1 SGHRS, CDR2 YFSETQ. Sequencing was performed with immunoSEQ multiplex PCR; in TCRdb, only in-frame clones are kept and a portion is missing. The sample has about 4,800 clones; more than 80% are singletons. This sequence originates from an adult who received the influenza vaccine. The sequencing here drew on CXCR5+ CD38- circulating T follicular helper cells from blood, taken 7 days after influenza vaccination. Subset in this sample: circulating Tfh, non-naive CD4+CXCR5+PD-1+ (ICOS+CD38+ or ICOS-CD38-). The V and J genes are TRBV5-1 and TRBJ2-6; 8 bases line up with TRBD1. CDR3 sequence: CASSQTGTGSSGANVLTF. Here the CDR3 DNA reads TGCGCCAGCAGCCAAACCGGGACAGGCAGCTCTGGGGCCAACGTCCTGACTTTC.